The 28 T cell receptor beta chains listed next were all sequenced from one sample in a study of esophageal squamous cell carcinoma under preoperative chemotherapy. One entry per CDR3 protein, called by TCRdb with MiXCR from the PCR reads. The top ten hold 15% to 20% of the sample, which has about 12,000 distinct CDR3 sequences, roughly 50% seen once. Time point denoted: before preoperative PTX-NDP chemotherapy. Sample collection was performed from a patient given preoperative chemotherapy. These TCRs come from a human donor with esophageal squamous cell carcinoma. The donor label of this sample is uncertain.

Of note for this clonotype: One end of the junction does not line up with germline, which may come from a read error. This chain uses TRBV27 with TRBJ2-4; D perhaps matches TRBD1 (7 bases). Looked up from germline, CDR1 is MNHEY and CDR2 is SMNVEV (reference sequence). This CDR3 has 14 residues. The CDR3 nucleotides are TGTGCCGGCAGGGGGGTACGAGCCACAGACACGCAGTACTTC. It is translated as CAGRGVRATDTQYF.

Regarding this clonotype: Mismatch with germline at one junction end may stem from a read error. The chain couples TRBV6-1 to TRBJ2-1; D gene unclear. The CDR3 has 11 amino acids. CDR1 and CDR2 from the germline V gene are MNHNS and SASEGT. CDR3 nucleotide sequence: TGTGCCAGCACCCATTACAGTGAGCTGTTTTTC. This encodes CASTHYSELFF.

This clonotype is large within its sample. The rearrangement uses TRBV6-1 and TRBJ2-1, with D possibly being TRBD1 or TRBD2 (6 bases each). Per the germline V gene, CDR1 is MNHNS and CDR2 is SASEGT. V lost 7 bases, J lost 3 bases, and 16 bases lay in between. This CDR3 is 15 amino acids long. In DNA form, the CDR3 reads TGTGCCAGCACCAGGGGTGTGGGGGGCTACAATGAGCAGTTCTTC. It codes for CASTRGVGGYNEQFF.

This clonotype occurred many times. The rearrangement uses TRBV12-3 or TRBV12-4 and TRBJ2-5; D is possibly TRBD1 or TRBD2 (6 bases each). The V gene lost 8 bases and the J gene lost 5 bases, with 21 bases spanning the gap. The CDR3 length is 15 residues. As DNA, the CDR3 is TGTGCCAGCGGTCAAGGGGGAGCGGGCGCGGAGACCCAGTACTTC. This sequence encodes CASGQGGAGAETQYF.

This chain links TRBV6-1 with TRBJ2-3; 9 bases are a match to TRBD2. This CDR3 spans 15 amino acids. Germline CDR1 is MNHNS and CDR2 is SASEGT. V shed 5 bases and J 11 bases; nucleotides not matched to a gene: 14. CDR3 DNA sequence: TGTGCCAGCAGTCCGCGGGGGGGGACGAAAAATATGCAGTATTTT. Its translation: CASSPRGGTKNMQYF.

This clonotype was counted between two and nine times. J is TRBJ1-1 and V is TRBV6-1; perhaps TRBD1 as D (6 bases). CDR1 is MNHNS, CDR2 SASEGT, per germline. This CDR3 is 13 amino acids long. V lost 6 bases and J lost 8, with 16 bases in between. CDR3 sequence reads: CASRAGRGGEAFF. DNA for the CDR3: TGTGCCAGCAGGGCCGGCAGGGGAGGGGAAGCTTTCTTT.

This clonotype was picked up many times. V is TRBV6-4 and J is TRBJ2-1, with a tentative D call TRBD1 (6 bases). Trimming took off 5 bases at V and 3 bases at J, with 8 bases between the two ends. This CDR3 comprises 13 residues. CDR1 is MRHNA, CDR2 SNTAGT, per germline. CDR3: CASSKDSYNEQFF. As DNA, the CDR3 is TGTGCCAGCAGTAAGGACAGCTACAATGAGCAGTTCTTC.

The chain is built from TRBV6-1 and TRBJ2-3; TRBD2 is a possible D gene (5 bases). V was shortened by 8 bases and J by 10 bases, with 22 bases between the two germline ends. This CDR3 region has 14 residues. From germline, CDR1 is MNHNS and CDR2 SASEGT. Written as DNA, the CDR3 is TGTGCCAGCCTTGAGGGTGTGGGCACAGAGGCGCAGTATTTT. It is translated as CASLEGVGTEAQYF.

This chain links TRBV27 with TRBJ2-1, with D possibly being TRBD1 (5 bases). With the DNA end fitting TRBJ2-5 better, the J assignment may be wrong. Germline lookup yields CDR1 MNHEY and CDR2 SMNVEV (reference sequence). The CDR3 consists of 15 residues. As DNA, the CDR3 is TGTGCCAGCAGTTCACCGACAGAGTTCCAAGAGACCCAGTACTTC. Amino acid sequence: CASSSPTEFQETQYF.

The chain combines TRBV6-1 with TRBJ2-7, with D possibly matching TRBD1 (6 bases). Germline V lookup: CDR1 MNHNS, CDR2 SASEGT. V was pared by 6 bases and J by 5 bases, with 14 bases between. CDR3 length: 13 residues. The CDR3 protein is CASRMTGPHEQYF. CDR3 in DNA: TGTGCCAGCAGGATGACAGGCCCCCACGAGCAGTACTTC.

V is TRBV11-3 and J is TRBJ2-1; a possible D gene is TRBD2 (7 bases). CDR1 is SGHNT and CDR2 is YENEEA in the germline V gene. The V end was cut by 10 bases, the J end by 10 bases, with 17 bases between. The CDR3 spans 12 residues. The CDR3 nucleotides are TGTGCCATCCGCGGAGGGGGGGACGAGCAGTTCTTC. Protein product: CAIRGGGDEQFF.

This clonotype is categorized as medium-sized (0.01 to 0.1%). The V gene is TRBV6-1, the J gene TRBJ2-1, with D tentatively TRBD2 (6 bases). CDR3 size: 14 residues. Germline V gene data show CDR1 as MNHNS and CDR2 as SASEGT. The V and J ends lost 10 bases and 4 bases respectively, with 17 bases between them. The CDR3 loop is CATSRVADYNEQFF. DNA for the CDR3: TGTGCCACCTCTAGGGTAGCGGATTACAATGAGCAGTTCTTC.

This clonotype occurred many times. The J gene is TRBJ2-7, the V gene TRBV6-1; 7 nucleotides line up with TRBD2. V was pared by 11 bases and J by 4 bases, with 8 bases of the junction left unmatched. The germline V gene has CDR1 MNHNS and CDR2 SASEGT. The CDR3 is made up of 12 amino acids. The CDR3 loop reads CAATLSGYEQYF. The CDR3 DNA sequence: TGTGCCGCCACACTTAGCGGGTACGAGCAGTACTTC.

The chain employs TRBV6-1 and TRBJ2-4; the D is unclear. Germline CDR1 MNHNS, CDR2 SASEGT. This CDR3 is built from 16 residues. The CDR3 sequence: CVCRELWGRDKDTQYF. The CDR3 DNA reads TGTGTGTGCCGTGAATTGTGGGGAAGAGACAAAGATACGCAGTACTTC.

This clonotype was counted between two and nine times. A much larger clone lies one base from this, so it may be a read error. The genes are TRBV6-2 or TRBV6-3 and TRBJ2-1, with 7 bases identical to TRBD1. This CDR3 spans 14 amino acids. CDR1 and CDR2 (germline): MNHEY, SVGEGT. Unmatched junction bases numbered 15, after V lost 6 bases and J lost 13 bases. CDR3: CASSTGTEIETQFF. The CDR3 DNA follows: TGTGCCAGCAGCACCGGGACAGAGATCGAGACCCAGTTCTTC.

This clonotype was seen more than once but under ten times. The chain has TRBV4-1 and TRBJ2-3; D is uncertain. This CDR3 is built from 13 residues. V was cut by 1 base and J by 0 bases, with 2 bases left in between. The germline V gene has CDR1 MGHRA and CDR2 YSYEKL. In DNA form, the CDR3 reads TGCGCCAGCAGCCAAGCTAGCACAGATACGCAGTATTTT. Residues: CASSQASTDTQYF.

This clonotype ranks as medium-sized. The rearrangement uses TRBV6-1 and TRBJ1-5, with TRBD1 matching over 8 bases. This CDR3 has 15 amino acids. The germline V gene has CDR1 MNHNS and CDR2 SASEGT. V trimming: 1 base; J trimming: 6 bases; junction bases outside the gene matches: 5. CDR3 in amino acids: CASSEVDRALQPQHF. The CDR3, as DNA: TGTGCCAGCAGTGAAGTGGACAGGGCACTTCAGCCCCAGCATTTT.

The CDR3 coding sequence is TGTGCCAGCAGTGGAAGCGGGAGAATCAATGAGCAGTTCTTC. Encoded protein: CASSGSGRINEQFF. The genes are TRBV6-4 and TRBJ2-1; 8 bases are shared with TRBD2. The V gene's germline CDR1 is MRHNA and CDR2 SNTAGT. The CDR3 loop spans 14 amino acids. With 4 bases clipped from V and 6 bases from J, the junction kept 5 bases outside the gene matches.

V gene TRBV27 combines with J gene TRBJ1-3; D is unclear. Deletions cut 8 bases from V and 0 bases from J, with 11 bases between. The CDR3 covers 14 residues. The V gene's germline CDR1 is MNHEY and CDR2 SMNVEV (reference sequence). The CDR3 spells CASPSGVSGNTIYF. CDR3 bases: TGTGCCAGCCCTAGCGGGGTCTCTGGAAACACCATATATTTT.

This rearrangement joins TRBV10-3 to TRBJ2-3; D is perhaps TRBD2 (7 bases). Germline assignment: CDR1 ENHRY and CDR2 SYGVKD. Trimming shortened V by 11 bases and J by 9 bases, and 24 bases separated the two germline ends. This CDR3 has 14 residues. The CDR3 protein is CAGRGGGGKDTQYF. For the CDR3, the DNA is TGTGCCGGTCGGGGCGGGGGCGGCAAAGACACGCAGTATTTT.

On this clonotype: Relative to the germline gene, one junction end is altered; a read error may explain this. The chain combines TRBV6-1 with TRBJ2-3; D possibly corresponds to TRBD2 (6 bases). The CDR3 length is 16 residues. The germline CDR1 and CDR2 sequences are MNHNS and SASEGT. The CDR3 nucleotides are TGTGCCAGCCGCGAAGCGGCGGGGTGGGGCAAAGATACGCAGTATTTC. It yields the protein CASREAAGWGKDTQYF.

This clonotype was observed at least ten times. The chain couples TRBV7-3 to TRBJ2-3; a weak D match, TRBD1 (6 bases). Deletions cut 4 bases from V and 0 bases from J, with 11 bases between. The CDR3 sequence is 15 residues long. CDR1 and CDR2 (germline): SGHTA, FQGTGA. CDR3 amino acids: CASSSIGGSTDTQYF. CDR3 nucleotide sequence: TGTGCCAGCAGCTCGATAGGGGGAAGCACAGATACGCAGTATTTT.

The chain couples TRBV6-1 to TRBJ2-5; D gene unclear. Germline CDR1 MNHNS, CDR2 SASEGT. CDR3 length equals 12 residues. Trimming took 6 bases from V and 5 from J, leaving 10 bases between them. CDR3 DNA: TGTGCCAGCAGGTGGGTCGGGGAGACCCAGTACTTC. This gives the protein CASRWVGETQYF.

This clonotype showed up just a few times. The junction does not match germline at one end; this may be a read error. V gene TRBV6-1 combines with J gene TRBJ2-3; 7 bases fit TRBD2. The CDR3 consists of 14 residues. Germline assignment: CDR1 MNHNS and CDR2 SASEGT. CDR3 DNA: TGTGCGGGCAGTGGGGGGGGTGACCAAGATACCCAGTACTTT. This codes for CAGSGGGDQDTQYF.

This sequence joins TRBV6-1 and TRBJ2-1, with D perhaps matching TRBD2 (6 bases). Trimming took off 3 bases at V and 13 bases at J, with 25 bases between the two ends. CDR3 size: 16 residues. Germline V gene data show CDR1 as MNHNS and CDR2 as SASEGT. The CDR3 bases are TGTGCCAGCAGTGACCCCGGCGGGATAGCCAAAAACATTCAGTTCTTC. As protein: CASSDPGGIAKNIQFF.

Within the sample, this clonotype is medium-sized. The rearrangement uses TRBV6-5 and TRBJ2-1; no clear D gene. The CDR3 is made up of 15 amino acids. Per germline, CDR1 MNHEY and CDR2 SVGAGI. Trimming cost V 2 bases and J 0 bases, with 8 bases left between them. The DNA for the CDR3 is TGTGCCAGCAGTTACACCCCTAGCTCCTACAATGAGCAGTTCTTC. This gives the protein CASSYTPSSYNEQFF.

For the CDR3, the DNA is TGTGCCAGCAGCTTAGTCCCCGGAAACAATGAGCAGTTCTTC. Its translation: CASSLVPGNNEQFF. This chain joins TRBV7-8 and TRBJ2-1; D gene ambiguous. Per germline, CDR1 SGHVS and CDR2 FQNEAQ. Trimming removed 1 base at V and 5 bases at J, with 9 bases between. The CDR3 is 14 amino acids.

The V gene is TRBV12-3 or TRBV12-4, the J gene TRBJ2-2, with D perhaps matching TRBD2 (5 bases). V lost 1 base and J 7 bases, leaving 10 bases between the germline ends. CDR3 length equals 14 residues. CDR3 region: CASSLDSVVGELFF. In DNA, the CDR3 is TGTGCCAGCAGTTTAGATAGCGTAGTCGGGGAGCTGTTTTTT.